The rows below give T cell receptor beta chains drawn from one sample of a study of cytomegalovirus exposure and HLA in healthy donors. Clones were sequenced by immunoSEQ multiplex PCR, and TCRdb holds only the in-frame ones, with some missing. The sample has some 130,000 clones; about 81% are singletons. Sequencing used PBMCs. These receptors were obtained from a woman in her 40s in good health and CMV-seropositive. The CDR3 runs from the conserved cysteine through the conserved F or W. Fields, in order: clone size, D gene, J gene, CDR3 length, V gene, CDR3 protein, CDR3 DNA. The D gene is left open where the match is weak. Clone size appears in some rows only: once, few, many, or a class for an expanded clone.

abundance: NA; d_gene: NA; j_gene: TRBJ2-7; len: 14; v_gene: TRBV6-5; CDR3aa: CASSYLEGLYEQYF; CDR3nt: TGTGCCAGCAGTTACTTGGAGGGTCTCTACGAGCAGTACTTC
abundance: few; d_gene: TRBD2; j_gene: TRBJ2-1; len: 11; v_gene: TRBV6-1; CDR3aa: CASRGGWEQFF; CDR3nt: TGTGCCAGCAGGGGAGGGTGGGAGCAGTTCTTC
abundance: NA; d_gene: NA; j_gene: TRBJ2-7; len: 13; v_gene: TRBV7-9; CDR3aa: CASRGGTTYEQYF; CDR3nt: TGTGCCAGCAGAGGGGGTACAACCTACGAGCAGTACTTC
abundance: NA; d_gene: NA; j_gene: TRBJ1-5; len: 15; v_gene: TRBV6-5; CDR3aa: CASSYSQGGNQPQHF; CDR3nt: TGTGCCAGCAGTTACTCTCAGGGCGGCAATCAGCCCCAGCATTTT
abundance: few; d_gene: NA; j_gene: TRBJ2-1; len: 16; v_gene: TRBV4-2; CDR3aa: CASSKREVGTLNEQFF; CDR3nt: TGTGCCAGCAGTAAAAGAGAGGTAGGCACACTCAATGAGCAGTTCTTC
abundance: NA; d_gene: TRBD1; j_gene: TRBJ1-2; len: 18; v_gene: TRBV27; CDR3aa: CASSLGIGGPDRGIGYTF; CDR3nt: TGTGCCAGCAGTTTGGGGATTGGGGGCCCGGACAGGGGGATTGGCTACACCTTC
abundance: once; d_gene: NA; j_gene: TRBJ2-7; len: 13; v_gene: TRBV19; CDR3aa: CASSITGTYEQYF; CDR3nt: TGTGCCAGTAGTATAACCGGGACCTACGAGCAGTACTTC
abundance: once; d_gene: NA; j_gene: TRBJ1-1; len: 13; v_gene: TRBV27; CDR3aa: CASSLGTSTEAFF; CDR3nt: TGTGCCAGCAGTTTAGGGACATCTACTGAAGCTTTCTTT
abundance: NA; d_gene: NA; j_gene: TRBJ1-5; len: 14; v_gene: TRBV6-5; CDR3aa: CASSRGGFSGPQHF; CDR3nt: TGTGCCAGCAGTAGAGGGGGTTTTTCAGGGCCCCAGCATTTT
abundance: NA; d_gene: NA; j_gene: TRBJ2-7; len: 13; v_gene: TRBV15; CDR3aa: CATSGRRGGEQYF; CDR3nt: TGTGCCACCAGCGGCCGAAGGGGGGGCGAGCAGTACTTC
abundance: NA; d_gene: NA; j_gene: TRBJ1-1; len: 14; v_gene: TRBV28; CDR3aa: CASRVWQMNTEAFF; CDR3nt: TGTGCCAGCAGGGTCTGGCAAATGAACACTGAAGCTTTCTTT
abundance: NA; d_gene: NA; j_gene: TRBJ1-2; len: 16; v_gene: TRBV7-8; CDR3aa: CASSPLPAGAMSGYTF; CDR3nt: TGTGCCAGCAGCCCACTACCGGCGGGGGCGATGAGTGGCTACACCTTC
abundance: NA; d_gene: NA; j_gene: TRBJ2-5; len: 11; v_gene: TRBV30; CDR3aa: CAWNLQETQYF; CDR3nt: TGTGCCTGGAACTTACAAGAGACCCAGTACTTC
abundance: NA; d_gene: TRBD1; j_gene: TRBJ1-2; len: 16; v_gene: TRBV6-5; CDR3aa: CASSFLDRGANYGYTF; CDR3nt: TGTGCCAGCAGTTTCTTGGACAGGGGGGCTAACTATGGCTACACCTTC
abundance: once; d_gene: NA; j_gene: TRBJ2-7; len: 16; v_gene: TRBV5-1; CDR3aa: CASSPLNQRGLYEQYF; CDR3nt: TGCGCCAGCAGCCCCCTGAATCAGCGCGGACTCTACGAGCAGTACTTC
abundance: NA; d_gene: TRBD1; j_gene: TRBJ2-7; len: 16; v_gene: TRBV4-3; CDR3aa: CASSQDRTGLNYEQYF; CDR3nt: TGCGCCAGCAGCCAAGACCGGACAGGGCTAAACTACGAGCAGTACTTC
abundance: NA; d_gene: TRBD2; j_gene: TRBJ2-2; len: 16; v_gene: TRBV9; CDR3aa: CASSAQREGHTGELFF; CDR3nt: TGTGCCAGCAGCGCCCAGCGGGAGGGCCACACCGGGGAGCTGTTTTTT
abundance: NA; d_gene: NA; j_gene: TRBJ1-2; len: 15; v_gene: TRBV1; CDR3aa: CTSLTCFAKLVGYTF; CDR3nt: TGCACCAGCCTGACATGTTTCGCTAAATTGGTTGGCTACACCTTC
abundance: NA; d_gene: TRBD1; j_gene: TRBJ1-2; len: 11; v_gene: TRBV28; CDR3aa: CASINRGGYTF; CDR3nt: TGTGCCAGCATAAACAGGGGTGGCTACACCTTC
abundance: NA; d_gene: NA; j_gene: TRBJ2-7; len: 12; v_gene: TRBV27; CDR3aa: CASSPFPGEQYF; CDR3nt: TGTGCCAGCAGTCCCTTTCCGGGCGAGCAGTACTTC
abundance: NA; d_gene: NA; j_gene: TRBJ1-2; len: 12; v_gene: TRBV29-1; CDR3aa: CSVVTPNYGYTF; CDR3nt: TGCAGCGTTGTGACACCTAACTATGGCTACACCTTC
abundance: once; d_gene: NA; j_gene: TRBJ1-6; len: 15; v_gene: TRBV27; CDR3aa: CASSLAVRIGSPLHF; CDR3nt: TGTGCCAGCAGTTTGGCAGTCAGGATCGGTTCACCCCTCCACTTT
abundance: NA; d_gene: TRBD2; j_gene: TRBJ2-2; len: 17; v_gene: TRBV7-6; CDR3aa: CASSSLGGRLNTGELFF; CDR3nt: TGTGCCAGCAGCAGTTTGGGGGGGAGGTTGAACACCGGGGAGCTGTTTTTT
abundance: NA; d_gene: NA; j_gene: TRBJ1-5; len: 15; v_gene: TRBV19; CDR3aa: CASDSRSGYDQPQHF; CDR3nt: TGTGCCAGTGATTCCCGATCAGGGTATGATCAGCCCCAGCATTTT
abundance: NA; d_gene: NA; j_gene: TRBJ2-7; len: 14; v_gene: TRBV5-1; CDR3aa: CASSLVTGSYEQYF; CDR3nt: TGCGCCAGCAGCTTGGTTACAGGATCCTACGAGCAGTACTTC
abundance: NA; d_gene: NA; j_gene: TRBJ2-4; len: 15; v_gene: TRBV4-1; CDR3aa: CASSQGQLAKNIQYF; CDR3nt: TGCGCCAGCAGCCAAGGACAGTTAGCCAAAAACATTCAGTACTTC
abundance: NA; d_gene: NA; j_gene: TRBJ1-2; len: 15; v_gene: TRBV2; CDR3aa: CASSEGGGEWGHYTF; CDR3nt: TGTGCCAGCAGTGAAGGAGGGGGGGAGTGGGGCCACTACACCTTC
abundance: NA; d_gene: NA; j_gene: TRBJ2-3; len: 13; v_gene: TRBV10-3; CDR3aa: CAITTGYADTQYF; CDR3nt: TGTGCCATCACTACAGGGTACGCAGATACGCAGTATTTT
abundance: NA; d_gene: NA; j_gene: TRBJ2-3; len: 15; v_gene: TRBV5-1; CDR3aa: CASSSWGVSTDTQYF; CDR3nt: TGCGCCAGCAGCTCCTGGGGGGTTAGCACAGATACGCAGTATTTT
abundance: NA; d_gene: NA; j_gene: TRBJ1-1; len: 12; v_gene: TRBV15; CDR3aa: CATGPGYTEAFF; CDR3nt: TGTGCCACCGGACCAGGGTACACTGAAGCTTTCTTT
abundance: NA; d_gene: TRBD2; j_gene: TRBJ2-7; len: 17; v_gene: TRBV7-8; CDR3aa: CASSLAWTSGRPYEQYF; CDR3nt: TGTGCCAGCAGCTTAGCGTGGACTAGCGGGAGACCCTACGAGCAGTACTTC
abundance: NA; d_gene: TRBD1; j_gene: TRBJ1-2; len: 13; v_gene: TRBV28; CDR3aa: CASREITGAGYTF; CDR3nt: TGTGCCAGCAGGGAAATAACAGGGGCTGGCTACACCTTC
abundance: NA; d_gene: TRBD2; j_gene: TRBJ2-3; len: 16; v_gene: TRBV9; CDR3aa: CASSVYSGENTDTQYF; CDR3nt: TGTGCCAGCAGCGTGTACAGCGGGGAAAACACAGATACGCAGTATTTT
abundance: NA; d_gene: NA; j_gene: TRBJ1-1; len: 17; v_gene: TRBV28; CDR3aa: CASSLEGLSPMNTEAFF; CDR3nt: TGTGCCAGCAGTTTAGAGGGACTCTCCCCCATGAACACTGAAGCTTTCTTT
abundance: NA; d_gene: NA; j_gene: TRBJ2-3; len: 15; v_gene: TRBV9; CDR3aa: CASSVFQTGTDTQYF; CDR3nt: TGTGCCAGCAGCGTATTCCAAACAGGCACAGATACGCAGTATTTT
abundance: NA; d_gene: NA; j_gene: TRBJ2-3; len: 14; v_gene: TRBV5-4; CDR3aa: CASSLVRARDTQYF; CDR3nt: TGTGCCAGCAGCTTGGTGCGGGCCAGGGATACGCAGTATTTT
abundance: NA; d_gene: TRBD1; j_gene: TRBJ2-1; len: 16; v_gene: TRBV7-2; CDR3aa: CASSRQQGTADNEQFF; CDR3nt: TGTGCCAGCAGCCGTCAACAGGGGACAGCCGACAATGAGCAGTTCTTC
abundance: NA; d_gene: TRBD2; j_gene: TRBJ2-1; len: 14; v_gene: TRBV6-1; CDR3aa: CASTEAGGNNEQFF; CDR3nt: TGTGCCAGCACCGAAGCGGGAGGGAACAATGAGCAGTTCTTC
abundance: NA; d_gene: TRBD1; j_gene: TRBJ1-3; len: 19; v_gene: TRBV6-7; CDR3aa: CASSYSIRGPKISGNTIYF; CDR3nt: TGTGCCAGCAGTTACTCGATCAGGGGGCCTAAAATCTCTGGAAACACCATATATTTT
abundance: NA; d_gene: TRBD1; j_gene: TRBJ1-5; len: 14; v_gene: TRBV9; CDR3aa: CASSADRSNQPQHF; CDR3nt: TGTGCCAGCAGCGCGGACAGGAGCAATCAGCCCCAGCATTTT
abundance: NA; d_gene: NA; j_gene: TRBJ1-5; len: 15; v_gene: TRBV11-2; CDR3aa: CASSFGGGSSGPQHF; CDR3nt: TGTGCCAGCAGCTTTGGGGGGGGAAGTTCGGGGCCCCAGCATTTT
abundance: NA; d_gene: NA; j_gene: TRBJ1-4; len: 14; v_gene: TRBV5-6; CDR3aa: CASSEVATNEKLFF; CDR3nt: TGTGCCAGCAGTGAGGTTGCAACTAATGAAAAACTGTTTTTT
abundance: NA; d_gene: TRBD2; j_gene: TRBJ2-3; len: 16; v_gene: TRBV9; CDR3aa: CASARWGGRTTDTQYF; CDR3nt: TGTGCCAGCGCTAGATGGGGCGGGAGAACCACAGATACGCAGTATTTT
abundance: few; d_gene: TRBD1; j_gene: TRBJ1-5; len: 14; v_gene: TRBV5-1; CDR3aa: CASSVGQGDQPQHF; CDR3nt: TGCGCCAGCAGCGTGGGACAGGGGGATCAGCCCCAGCATTTT
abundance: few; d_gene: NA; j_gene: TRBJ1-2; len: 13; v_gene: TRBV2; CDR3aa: CASSDPGLYGYTF; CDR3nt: TGTGCCAGCAGTGATCCAGGACTCTATGGCTACACCTTC
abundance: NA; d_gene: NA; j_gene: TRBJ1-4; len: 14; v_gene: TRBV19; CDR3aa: CASRKTVANEKLFF; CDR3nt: TGTGCCAGTAGGAAGACAGTAGCTAATGAAAAACTGTTTTTT
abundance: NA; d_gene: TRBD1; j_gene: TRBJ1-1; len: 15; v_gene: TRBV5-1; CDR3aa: CASSFTPGQGTEAFF; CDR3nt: TGCGCCAGCAGCTTCACTCCGGGACAGGGAACTGAAGCTTTCTTT
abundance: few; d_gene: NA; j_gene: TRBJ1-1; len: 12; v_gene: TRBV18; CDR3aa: CASSPGNTEAFF; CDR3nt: TGTGCCAGCTCACCCGGGAACACTGAAGCTTTCTTT
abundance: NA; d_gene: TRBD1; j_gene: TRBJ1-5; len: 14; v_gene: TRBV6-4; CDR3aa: CASSATGGRQPQHF; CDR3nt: TGTGCCAGCAGTGCGACAGGGGGGCGACAGCCCCAGCATTTT
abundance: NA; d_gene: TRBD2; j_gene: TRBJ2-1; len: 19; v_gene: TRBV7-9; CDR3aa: CASSSPRGGARGSYNEQFF; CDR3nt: TGTGCCAGCAGCTCCCCTCGCGGGGGGGCAAGAGGCTCCTACAATGAGCAGTTCTTC
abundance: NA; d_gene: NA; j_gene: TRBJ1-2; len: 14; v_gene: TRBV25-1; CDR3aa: CASSGDSSPDGYTF; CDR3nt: TGTGCCAGCAGTGGAGACAGCTCTCCCGATGGCTACACCTTC
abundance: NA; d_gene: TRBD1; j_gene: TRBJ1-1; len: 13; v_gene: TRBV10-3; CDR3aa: CAISLTGIPEAFF; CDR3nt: TGTGCCATCAGCCTGACAGGGATCCCTGAAGCTTTCTTT
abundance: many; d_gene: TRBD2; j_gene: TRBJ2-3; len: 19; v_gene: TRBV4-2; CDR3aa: CASSHLGLAGGPSTDTQYF; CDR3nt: TGTGCCAGCAGCCACCTAGGACTAGCGGGGGGCCCTAGCACAGATACGCAGTATTTT
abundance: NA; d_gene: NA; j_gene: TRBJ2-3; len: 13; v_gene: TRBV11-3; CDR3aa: CASSLARIDTQYF; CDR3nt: TGTGCCAGCAGCTTAGCCAGAATAGATACGCAGTATTTT
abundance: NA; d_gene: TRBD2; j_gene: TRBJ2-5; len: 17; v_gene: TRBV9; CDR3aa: CASSVGTGSGRVETQYF; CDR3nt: TGTGCCAGCAGCGTAGGGACCGGTAGCGGGAGGGTAGAGACCCAGTACTTC
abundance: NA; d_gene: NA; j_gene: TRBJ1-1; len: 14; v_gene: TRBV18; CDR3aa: CASSPSDQNTEAFF; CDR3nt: TGTGCCAGCTCACCTAGTGATCAGAACACTGAAGCTTTCTTT
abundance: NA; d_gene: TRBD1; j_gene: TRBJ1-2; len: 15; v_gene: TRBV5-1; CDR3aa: CASSLGTGGPYGYTF; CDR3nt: TGCGCCAGCAGCTTGGGGACAGGGGGTCCCTATGGCTACACCTTC
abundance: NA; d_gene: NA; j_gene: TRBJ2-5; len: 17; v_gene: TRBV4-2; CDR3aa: CASSQDQFSANQETQYF; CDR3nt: TGTGCCAGCAGCCAAGATCAATTTAGCGCGAACCAAGAGACCCAGTACTTC
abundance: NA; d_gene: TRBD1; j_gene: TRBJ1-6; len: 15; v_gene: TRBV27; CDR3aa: CASSLWQGADSPLHF; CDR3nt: TGTGCCAGCAGTTTATGGCAGGGGGCGGATTCACCCCTCCACTTT
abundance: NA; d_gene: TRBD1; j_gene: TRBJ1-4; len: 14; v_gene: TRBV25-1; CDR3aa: CASSDRGPNEKLFF; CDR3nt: TGTGCCAGCAGTGACAGGGGGCCTAATGAAAAACTGTTTTTT